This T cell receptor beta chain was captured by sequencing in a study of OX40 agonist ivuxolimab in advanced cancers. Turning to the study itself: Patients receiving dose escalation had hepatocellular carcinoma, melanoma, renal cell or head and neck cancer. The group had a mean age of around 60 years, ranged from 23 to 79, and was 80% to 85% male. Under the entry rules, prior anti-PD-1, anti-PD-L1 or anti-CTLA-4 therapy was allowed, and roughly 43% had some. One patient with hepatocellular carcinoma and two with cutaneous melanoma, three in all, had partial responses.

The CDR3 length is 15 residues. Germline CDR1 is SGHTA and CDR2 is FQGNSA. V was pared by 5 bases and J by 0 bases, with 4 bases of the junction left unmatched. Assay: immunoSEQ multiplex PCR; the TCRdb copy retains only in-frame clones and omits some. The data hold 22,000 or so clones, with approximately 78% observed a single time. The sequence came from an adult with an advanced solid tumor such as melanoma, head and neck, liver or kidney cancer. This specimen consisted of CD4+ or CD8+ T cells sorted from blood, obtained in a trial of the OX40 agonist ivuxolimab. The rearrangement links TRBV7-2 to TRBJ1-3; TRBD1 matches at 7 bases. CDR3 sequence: CASSRDRASGNTIYF. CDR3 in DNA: TGTGCCAGCAGCCGTGACAGGGCCTCTGGAAACACCATATATTTT.